These 3 T cell receptor beta chains were sequenced from one sample in a study of blood T cell repertoires in COVID-19. Profiling relied on immunoSEQ multiplex PCR, and the TCRdb table lists in-frame clones only, not all of them. The sample lists 170,000 or so clones, about 82% occurring once. The sample taken for sequencing was peripheral blood. The origin of the receptors is a man between 50 and 59 years old with active or convalescent COVID-19.

V and J are TRBV9 and TRBJ2-2; a possible D gene is TRBD1 (6 bases). Trimming pared 1 base from V and 7 bases from J, leaving 14 bases between. Germline V gene data show CDR1 as SGDLS and CDR2 as YYNGEE. This CDR3 is built from 15 residues. The CDR3 coding sequence is TGTGCCAGCAGCGTAACTTCGGGACACCGCGGGGAGCTGTTTTTT. Its translation is CASSVTSGHRGELFF. The variable domain in full, completed from reference TRBV9 and TRBJ2-2, reads DSGVTQTPKHLITATGQRVTLRCSPRSGDLSVYWYQQSLDQGLQFLIQYYNGEERAKGNILERFSAQQFPDLHSELNLSSLELGDSALYFCASSVTSGHRGELFFGEGSRLTVL.

The chain recombines TRBV5-1 with TRBJ1-4; D unclear. CDR1 and CDR2 (germline): SGHRS, YFSETQ. There are 13 residues in the CDR3. Trimming removed 5 bases at V and 7 bases at J, with 12 bases between. CDR3 loop: CASRGGLGEKLFF. CDR3 bases: TGCGCCAGCAGAGGAGGGTTGGGTGAAAAACTGTTTTTT. The whole variable domain, remainder taken from reference TRBV5-1 and TRBJ1-4, is KAGVTQTPRYLIKTRGQQVTLSCSPISGHRSVSWYQQTPGQGLQFLFEYFSETQRNKGNFPGRFSGRQFSNSRSEMNVSTLELGDSALYLCASRGGLGEKLFFGSGTQLSVL.

This rearrangement joins TRBV20-1 to TRBJ2-7, with D maybe TRBD1 (6 bases). CDR3 length: 11 amino acids. Germline V lookup: CDR1 DFQATT, CDR2 SNEGSKA (reference sequence). The ends were cut back, 3 bases at V and 5 bases at J, with 8 bases in the middle. CDR3 region: CSARRTDEQYF. CDR3 bases: TGCAGTGCTAGGCGGACAGACGAGCAGTACTTC.